The 20 T cell receptor beta chains given below trace back to one sample, sequenced in a study of T-cell reconstitution after alpha-beta-depleted transplantation in children. For TCRbeta, the library was prepared with unique molecular identifiers. TCRdb re-called the PCR reads with MiXCR, one entry per CDR3 protein. The sample records 550,000 to 600,000 distinct CDR3 sequences, about 23% being singletons. Sample: PBMCs, mostly from graft donor cells, taken 360 days after TCRalphabeta/CD19-depleted stem cell transplant. The receptors were gathered from a boy less than two years old who had a stem cell transplant for acute myeloid leukemia, so the T cells may come from the graft donor.

This clonotype was counted many times. The chain has TRBV5-1 and TRBJ2-1, with 11 bases that match TRBD2. The V gene's germline CDR1 is SGHRS and CDR2 YFSETQ. The CDR3 sequence is 20 residues long. V gave up 1 base and J gave up 9 bases; unmatched junction bases: 21. The CDR3 sequence: CASSLWGRGSFSGGASEQFF. In DNA, the CDR3 is TGCGCCAGCAGCTTGTGGGGCCGTGGGTCGTTTAGCGGGGGGGCCAGTGAGCAGTTCTTC.

This clonotype was seen more than once but under ten times. This chain connects TRBV20-1 to TRBJ1-2; TRBD1 matches at 8 bases. CDR3 size: 13 residues. CDR1 DFQATT and CDR2 SNEGSKA come from the germline V gene (reference sequence). The V and J ends lost 2 bases and 8 bases, in that order; junction bases with no gene match: 7. The CDR3: CSARLATGDGYTF. The CDR3 DNA reads TGCAGTGCTAGACTAGCGACAGGGGACGGCTACACCTTC.

This clonotype has at least ten counts. The V call is TRBV3-1, the J call TRBJ2-2; tentative D call: TRBD1 (6 bases). The CDR3 totals 14 residues. V lost 6 bases, J lost 5 bases, and 13 bases lay in between. Germline CDR1 reads LGHDT; CDR2 reads YNNKEL (reference sequence). The CDR3 bases are TGTGCCAGCAGACGGACAGATCAAACCGGGGAGCTGTTTTTT. Its protein is CASRRTDQTGELFF.

This clonotype was picked up a small number of times. The V call is TRBV10-3, the J call TRBJ1-1; possible D gene TRBD1, 6 bases. Trimming removed 6 bases from V and 5 bases from J, with 13 bases in between. Germline V gene lookup returns CDR1 ENHRY and CDR2 SYGVKD. This CDR3 has 13 residues. This CDR3 is CAISLDSRTEAFF. CDR3 nucleotide sequence: TGTGCCATCAGCCTGGACAGTCGGACTGAAGCTTTCTTT.

This clonotype was seen more than once but under ten times. The chain links TRBV20-1 to TRBJ2-1; no definite D call. The CDR3 is 11 amino acids. CDR1 DFQATT and CDR2 SNEGSKA come from the germline V gene (reference sequence). Trimming shortened V by 3 bases and J by 5 bases, and 5 bases separated the two germline ends. This chain's CDR3 is CSARRNNEQFF. The CDR3 DNA reads TGCAGTGCTAGGCGGAACAATGAGCAGTTCTTC.

This sequence joins TRBV29-1 and TRBJ2-5; D is possibly TRBD2 (8 bases). The germline V and J ends were trimmed by 6 bases and 3 bases, with 17 bases remaining between them. In germline, CDR1 is SQVTM, CDR2 ANQGSEA. The CDR3 consists of 14 residues. The CDR3 nucleotides read TGCAGCGTACGACAGGGACTAGGCGAAGAGACCCAGTACTTC. Amino acid sequence: CSVRQGLGEETQYF.

Many counts were recorded for this clonotype. The V gene is TRBV29-1, the J gene TRBJ2-5; D gene unclear. Germline CDR1 reads SQVTM; CDR2 reads ANQGSEA. V was trimmed by 0 bases and J by 4 bases, leaving 9 bases between them. The CDR3 totals 13 residues. The CDR3 loop is CSVEENSLETQYF. The CDR3 bases are TGCAGCGTTGAAGAGAACAGTTTAGAGACCCAGTACTTC.

This clonotype was picked up many times. One junction end does not reproduce the germline sequence, and a read error may be involved. V is TRBV2 and J is TRBJ2-5; tentative D call: TRBD1 (5 bases). This CDR3 has 13 amino acids. Per the germline V gene, CDR1 is SNHLY and CDR2 is FYNNEI. The CDR3 reads CASREDSQETQYF. In DNA, the CDR3 is TGTGCCAGCAGAGAAGACAGTCAAGAGACCCAGTACTTC. Variable domain in full (rest from reference TRBV2 and TRBJ2-5): EPEVTQTPSHQVTQMGQEVILRCVPISNHLYFYWYRQILGQKVEFLVSFYNNEISEKSEIFDDQFSVERPDGSNFTLKIRSTKLEDSAMYFCASREDSQETQYFGPGTRLLVL.

The chain combines TRBV18 with TRBJ2-3; TRBD2 agrees at 12 bases. From germline, CDR1 is KGHSH and CDR2 LQKENI. There are 17 residues in the CDR3. The V gene end was trimmed by 6 bases and the J gene end by 0 bases; junction bases not matched to a gene: 7. The CDR3 sequence is CASSPTSGGTSTDTQYF. For the CDR3, the DNA is TGTGCCAGCTCCCCGACTAGCGGGGGCACTAGCACAGATACGCAGTATTTT. Full variable domain (outside the CDR3, taken from reference TRBV18 and TRBJ2-3): NAGVMQNPRHLVRRRGQEARLRCSPMKGHSHVYWYRQLPEEGLKFMVYLQKENIIDESGMPKERFSAEFPKEGPSILRIQQVVRGDSAAYFCASSPTSGGTSTDTQYFGPGTRLTVL.

This rearrangement joins TRBV20-1 to TRBJ2-7; D is perhaps TRBD2 (5 bases). The germline V gene has CDR1 DFQATT and CDR2 SNEGSKA (reference sequence). V was pared by 4 bases and J by 1 base, with 14 bases between. CDR3 length: 14 residues. CDR3 region: CSAISAGESYEQYF. The CDR3 DNA reads TGCAGTGCTATATCAGCCGGGGAATCCTACGAGCAGTACTTC.

The rearrangement uses TRBV27 and TRBJ1-3; no clear D gene. This CDR3 has 15 residues. The V and J ends lost 9 bases and 3 bases respectively, with 18 bases between them. CDR1 MNHEY and CDR2 SMNVEV come from the germline V gene (reference sequence). DNA for the CDR3: TGTGCCAGTATGCCGGTCGGAAGCCTTGGAAACACCATATATTTT. Its protein is CASMPVGSLGNTIYF.

This clonotype was observed many times. J is TRBJ2-7 and V is TRBV20-1, with 7 bases aligning to TRBD1. V shed 3 bases, J shed 3 bases, and the junction held 5 bases outside the gene matches. The CDR3 is 13 amino acids. Germline CDR1 reads DFQATT; CDR2 reads SNEGSKA (reference sequence). Written as DNA, the CDR3 is TGCAGTGCTAGGGACAGGAGAAGCTACGAGCAGTACGTC. Protein product: CSARDRRSYEQYV.

Comment on this clonotype: A single base separates this from a much larger clone, so it may be a read error. The chain carries TRBV29-1 and TRBJ2-3; D may correspond to TRBD1 or TRBD2 (5 bases each). There are 13 residues in the CDR3. Trimming stripped 6 bases from V and 2 bases from J, with 12 bases between. Germline V gene lookup returns CDR1 SQVTM and CDR2 ANQGSEA. The CDR3 DNA follows: TGCAGCGTCAAAGAGGGGCCCACAGATACGCAGTATTTT. It specifies CSVKEGPTDTQYF.

This clonotype was found many times. This rearrangement joins TRBV7-9 to TRBJ2-7; D not certain. Trimming stripped 0 bases from V and 3 bases from J, with 12 bases between. The CDR3 runs 15 residues. Germline CDR1 is SEHNR and CDR2 is FQNEAQ (reference sequence). CDR3 sequence (DNA): TGTGCCAGCAGCTTAGCTGGGCAGGCTAACTACGAGCAGTACGTC. This sequence encodes CASSLAGQANYEQYV.

This clonotype came up a few times. The V gene is TRBV6-1, the J gene TRBJ1-5, with TRBD1 identical over 7 bases. Germline V gene sequence: CDR1 MNHNS, CDR2 SASEGT. J was trimmed by 2 bases and V by 5 bases; bases with no gene match: 6. The CDR3 runs 15 residues. The CDR3 DNA is TGTGCCAGCAGTCAACAGGGGTATGGCAATCAGCCCCAGCATTTT. It encodes CASSQQGYGNQPQHF.

The CDR3 reads CASSSWEDEQFF. CDR3 nucleotide sequence: TGTGCCAGCAGTTCGTGGGAGGATGAGCAGTTCTTC. The V gene is TRBV6-5, the J gene TRBJ2-1; D possibly corresponds to TRBD2 (6 bases). The V gene's germline CDR1 is MNHEY and CDR2 SVGAGI. Between the trimmed V and J ends, which lost 4 bases and 8 bases, there was a span of 9 bases. CDR3 length: 12 residues.

In its sample, this clonotype was seen once. The chain combines TRBV5-6 with TRBJ2-1, with 8 bases fitting TRBD1. V gave up 0 bases and J gave up 12 bases; unmatched junction bases: 14. Germline CDR1 reads SGHDT; CDR2 reads YYEEEE. The length of the CDR3 is 16 residues. CDR3 DNA sequence: TGTGCCAGCAGCTTGGCAGACAGGGGACTTGCTTCGGGGCAGTTCTTC. Protein product: CASSLADRGLASGQFF.

A few counts support this clonotype. V and J are TRBV7-6 and TRBJ2-5; D may be TRBD2 (5 bases). Germline V gene lookup returns CDR1 SGHVS and CDR2 FNYEAQ. The ends were cut back, 4 bases at V and 3 bases at J, with 12 bases in the middle. The CDR3 is 14 amino acids. The CDR3 region is CASSSTILEETQYF. Here the CDR3 DNA reads TGTGCCAGCAGCTCGACTATACTTGAAGAGACCCAGTACTTC.

The gene calls are TRBV12-3 or TRBV12-4 and TRBJ2-1; the match to TRBD1 covers 7 bases. V lost 5 bases to trimming and J lost 3 bases; unmatched junction nucleotides: 7. The CDR3 contains 15 residues. The CDR3 reads CASSHRGLNYNEQFF. In nucleotides, the CDR3 is TGTGCCAGCAGTCATAGGGGGCTGAACTACAATGAGCAGTTCTTC.

This clonotype has just a few counts. The chain joins TRBV10-3 to TRBJ1-2; D perhaps matches TRBD1 (6 bases). Germline CDR1 reads ENHRY; CDR2 reads SYGVKD. The CDR3 runs 14 residues. V was shortened by 4 bases and J by 2 bases, with 11 bases between the two germline ends. CDR3 loop: CAISGNRANYGYTF. The CDR3 DNA is TGTGCCATCAGTGGTAACAGGGCCAACTATGGCTACACCTTC.